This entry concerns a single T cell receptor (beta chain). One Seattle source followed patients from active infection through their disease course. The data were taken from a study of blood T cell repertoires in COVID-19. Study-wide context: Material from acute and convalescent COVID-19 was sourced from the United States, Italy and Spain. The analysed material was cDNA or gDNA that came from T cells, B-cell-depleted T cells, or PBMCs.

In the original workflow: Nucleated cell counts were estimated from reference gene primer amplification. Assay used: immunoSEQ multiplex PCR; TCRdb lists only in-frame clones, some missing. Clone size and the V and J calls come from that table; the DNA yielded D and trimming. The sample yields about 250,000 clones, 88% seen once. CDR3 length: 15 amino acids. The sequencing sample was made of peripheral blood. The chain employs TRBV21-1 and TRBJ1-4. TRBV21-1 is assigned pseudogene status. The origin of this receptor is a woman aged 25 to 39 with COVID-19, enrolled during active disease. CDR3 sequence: CASSKVVATNEKLFF. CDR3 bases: TGTGCCAGCAGCAAAGTGGTAGCAACTAATGAAAAACTGTTTTTT.